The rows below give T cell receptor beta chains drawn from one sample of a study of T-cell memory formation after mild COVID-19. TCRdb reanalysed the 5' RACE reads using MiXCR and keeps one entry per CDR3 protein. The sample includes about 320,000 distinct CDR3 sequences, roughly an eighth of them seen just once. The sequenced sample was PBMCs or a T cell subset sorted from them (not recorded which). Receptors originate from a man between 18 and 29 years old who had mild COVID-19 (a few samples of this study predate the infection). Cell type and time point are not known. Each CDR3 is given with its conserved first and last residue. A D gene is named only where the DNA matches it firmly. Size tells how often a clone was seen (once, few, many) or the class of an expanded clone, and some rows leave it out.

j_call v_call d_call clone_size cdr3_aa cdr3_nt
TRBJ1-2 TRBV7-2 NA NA CASSRAGYGYTF TGTGCCAGCAGCCGGGCGGGCTATGGCTACACCTTC
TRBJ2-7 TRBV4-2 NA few CASSQYGGIYEQYF TGTGCCAGCAGCCAGTATGGGGGCATCTACGAGCAGTACTTC
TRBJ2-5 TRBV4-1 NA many CASSQAAGTQYF TGCGCCAGCAGCCAAGCGGCGGGGACCCAGTACTTC
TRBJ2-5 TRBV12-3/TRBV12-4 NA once CASSSRWIETQYF TGTGCCAGCAGTTCCCGGTGGATCGAGACCCAGTACTTC
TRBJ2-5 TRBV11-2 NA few CASSLDLRRDKYF TGTGCCAGCAGCTTAGACCTCAGAAGGGACAAGTACTTC
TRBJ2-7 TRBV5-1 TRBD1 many CASSFQDRIEQYF TGCGCCAGCAGCTTCCAGGACAGGATAGAGCAGTACTTC
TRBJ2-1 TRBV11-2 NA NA CASSLSPGTQTSNEQFF TGTGCCAGCAGCTTAAGCCCCGGGACTCAAACCTCAAATGAGCAGTTCTTC
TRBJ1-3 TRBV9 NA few CASSSQGFAGNTIYF TGTGCCAGCAGCAGCCAGGGTTTTGCTGGAAACACCATATATTTT
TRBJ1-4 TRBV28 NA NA CASIKRSPREGGKLFF TGTGCCAGCATCAAACGGTCCCCCAGGGAGGGGGGAAAACTGTTTTTT
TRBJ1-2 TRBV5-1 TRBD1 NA CASNPSGTGGAHTYGYTF TGCGCCAGCAATCCGTCCGGGACAGGGGGCGCACATACCTATGGCTACACCTTC
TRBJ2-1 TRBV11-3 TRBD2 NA CASSLGDSGGGNEQFF TGTGCCAGCAGCTTAGGAGATAGCGGGGGGGGAAATGAGCAGTTCTTC
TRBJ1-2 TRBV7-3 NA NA CASSPSTDFRGYTF TGTGCCAGCAGCCCCTCGACCGATTTTCGAGGCTACACCTTC
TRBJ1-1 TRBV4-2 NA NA CASSPELDTEAFF TGTGCCAGCAGCCCAGAGCTGGACACTGAAGCTTTCTTT
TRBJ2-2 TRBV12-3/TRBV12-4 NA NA CAIDANTGELFF TGTGCCATAGACGCGAACACCGGGGAGCTGTTTTTT
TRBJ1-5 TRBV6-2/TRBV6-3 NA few CASMEEGSNQPQHF TGTGCCAGCATGGAAGAGGGAAGCAATCAGCCCCAGCATTTT
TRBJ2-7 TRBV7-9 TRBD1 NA CASSPTQGVVEQYF TGTGCCAGCAGCCCGACCCAGGGGGTGGTTGAGCAGTACTTC
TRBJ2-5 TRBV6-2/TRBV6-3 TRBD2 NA CASKKSGGTWTQYF TGTGCCAGCAAGAAGAGCGGGGGAACGTGGACCCAGTACTTC
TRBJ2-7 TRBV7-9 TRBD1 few CASSSTRTGHVFEQYF TGTGCCAGCAGCTCAACCCGGACAGGGCATGTATTCGAGCAGTACTTC
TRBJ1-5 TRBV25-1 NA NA CASSDLRSGSNQPQHF TGTGCCAGCAGTGATCTCAGGTCCGGTAGCAATCAGCCCCAGCATTTT
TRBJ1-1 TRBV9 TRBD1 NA CASSPRDRRQGRTEAFF TGTGCCAGCAGCCCTCGAGACCGCAGACAGGGGCGGACTGAAGCTTTCTTT